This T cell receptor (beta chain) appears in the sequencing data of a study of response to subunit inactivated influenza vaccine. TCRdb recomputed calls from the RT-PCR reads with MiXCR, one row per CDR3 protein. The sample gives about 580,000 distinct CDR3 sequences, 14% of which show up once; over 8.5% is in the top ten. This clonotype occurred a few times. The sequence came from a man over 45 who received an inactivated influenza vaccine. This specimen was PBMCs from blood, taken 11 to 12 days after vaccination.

As DNA, the CDR3 is TGTGCCAGCAGCGAAGCCCAGAACTATGGCTACACCTTC. Its translation: CASSEAQNYGYTF. The J gene is TRBJ1-2, the V gene TRBV9; no clear D gene. V lost 3 bases to trimming and J lost 2 bases, with 8 bases between them. The CDR3 consists of 13 residues. The germline V gene encodes CDR1 SGDLS and CDR2 YYNGEE.